The rows below give T cell receptor beta chains drawn from one sample of a study of PD-1 blockade in classical Hodgkin lymphoma. Measured with immunoSEQ multiplex PCR; TCRdb has only the in-frame clones, and not every one. The sample shows roughly 60,000 clones, roughly nine tenths of them seen only once. The source material was peripheral blood mononuclear cells (PBMCs), sampled before the fourth cycle of nivolumab. These receptors were taken from a human donor with classical Hodgkin lymphoma. The CDR3 runs from the conserved cysteine through the conserved F or W. The D gene is left open where the match is weak. Size is omitted from some rows. Given values are once, few, many or a class for expanded clones.

size: few
D: -
J: TRBJ1-1
V: TRBV28
CDR3: CASSLLGTEAFF
DNA: TGTGCCAGCAGTTTATTAGGCACTGAAGCTTTCTTT

size: -
D: TRBD1
J: TRBJ2-2
V: TRBV2
CDR3: CASSGSGTGAGELFF
DNA: TGTGCCAGCAGTGGCTCCGGGACAGGGGCCGGGGAGCTGTTTTTT

size: -
D: -
J: TRBJ1-5
V: TRBV19
CDR3: CASSIFGQPQHF
DNA: TGTGCCAGTAGTATCTTTGGGCAGCCCCAGCATTTT

size: -
D: -
J: TRBJ2-7
V: TRBV6-5
CDR3: CASSVFPSGSEQYF
DNA: TGTGCCAGCAGCGTATTCCCCTCGGGGTCCGAGCAGTACTTC

size: -
D: -
J: TRBJ2-7
V: TRBV2
CDR3: CASIGGSYEQYF
DNA: TGTGCCAGCATAGGGGGTTCCTACGAGCAGTACTTC

size: -
D: TRBD1
J: TRBJ1-1
V: TRBV7-9
CDR3: CASRTGQGVNTEAFF
DNA: TGTGCCAGCAGGACGGGACAGGGAGTGAACACTGAAGCTTTCTTT

size: -
D: -
J: TRBJ2-3
V: TRBV7-6
CDR3: CASSLEPFRPDTQYF
DNA: TGTGCCAGCAGCTTAGAGCCTTTCAGACCAGATACGCAGTATTTT

size: -
D: -
J: TRBJ1-3
V: TRBV10-3
CDR3: CAISLGSLSGSTIYF
DNA: TGTGCCATCAGTCTCGGCAGCCTCTCGGGGAGCACCATATATTTT

size: -
D: TRBD1
J: TRBJ1-4
V: TRBV7-6
CDR3: CASSLYSGTGFGEKLFF
DNA: TGTGCCAGCAGCTTATACTCCGGGACAGGGTTTGGTGAAAAACTGTTTTTT

size: -
D: -
J: TRBJ1-4
V: TRBV6-5
CDR3: CASSLQGRSEKLFF
DNA: TGTGCCAGCAGCCTACAGGGACGAAGTGAAAAACTGTTTTTT

size: -
D: -
J: TRBJ2-3
V: TRBV7-2
CDR3: CASSLGGTGPFVHTQYF
DNA: TGTGCCAGCAGCTTAGGGGGGACTGGGCCGTTCGTCCATACGCAGTATTTT

size: -
D: -
J: TRBJ2-6
V: TRBV19
CDR3: CASRPTAGANVLTF
DNA: TGTGCCAGTCGCCCCACGGCTGGGGCCAACGTCCTGACTTTC

size: -
D: TRBD1
J: TRBJ1-5
V: TRBV7-9
CDR3: CASSSLDIQGDQPQHF
DNA: TGTGCCAGCAGCAGTTTAGACATACAGGGGGATCAGCCCCAGCATTTT

size: -
D: -
J: TRBJ1-5
V: TRBV5-8
CDR3: CASSLGNQPQHF
DNA: TGTGCCAGCAGCTTAGGCAATCAGCCCCAGCATTTT

size: -
D: TRBD1
J: TRBJ2-7
V: TRBV5-1
CDR3: CASSWTGAYEQYF
DNA: TGCGCCAGCAGCTGGACAGGGGCCTACGAGCAGTACTTC